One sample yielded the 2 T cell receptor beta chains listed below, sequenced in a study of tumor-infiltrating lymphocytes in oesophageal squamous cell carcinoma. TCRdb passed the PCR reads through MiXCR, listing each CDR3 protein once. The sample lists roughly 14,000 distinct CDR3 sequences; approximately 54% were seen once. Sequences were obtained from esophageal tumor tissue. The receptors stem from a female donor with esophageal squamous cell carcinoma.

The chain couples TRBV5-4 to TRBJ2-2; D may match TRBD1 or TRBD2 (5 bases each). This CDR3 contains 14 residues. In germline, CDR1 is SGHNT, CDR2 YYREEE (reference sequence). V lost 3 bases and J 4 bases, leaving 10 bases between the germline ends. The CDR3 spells CASSWAGSTGELFF. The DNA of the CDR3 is TGTGCCAGCAGCTGGGCAGGGAGCACCGGGGAGCTGTTTTTT. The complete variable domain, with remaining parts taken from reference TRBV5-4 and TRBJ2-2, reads ETGVTQSPTHLIKTRGQQVTLRCSSQSGHNTVSWYQQALGQGPQFIFQYYREEENGRGNFPPRFSGLQFPNYSSELNVNALELDDSALYLCASSWAGSTGELFFGEGSRLTVL.

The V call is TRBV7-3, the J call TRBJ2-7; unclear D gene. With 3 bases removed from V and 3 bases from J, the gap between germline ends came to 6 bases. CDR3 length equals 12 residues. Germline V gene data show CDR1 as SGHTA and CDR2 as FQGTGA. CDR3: CASSFQLYEQYF. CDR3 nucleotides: TGTGCCAGCAGCTTCCAGCTCTACGAGCAGTACTTC.